The clone carrying this T cell receptor (beta chain) was seen at least ten times. No antigen is known for it. This record comes from a study of Graves' ophthalmopathy and Graves' hyperthyroidism. Moderate-to-severe activity, CAS at least 3, NOSPECS at least 4 and duration under 3 months characterized donors with ophthalmopathy. RNA transcripts provided the template for amplifying TCR beta CDR3 regions. First-round RT-PCR relied on HTBI primers, and a second-round multiplex PCR came next. TCRdb re-called the multiplex PCR reads with MiXCR, one entry per CDR3 protein. This sample carries some 15,000 distinct CDR3 sequences, roughly 50% of them seen once, and the ten largest clones take around 45%. The germline V gene encodes CDR1 MGHRA and CDR2 YSYEKL. The V gene end was trimmed by 1 base and the J gene end by 2 bases; junction bases not matched to a gene: 7. This CDR3 has 16 residues. General study results and limits: Discrimination between ophthalmopathy and stable hyperthyroidism by a 13-signature model showed roughly 88% sensitivity and almost 83% specificity. The authors also found most expanded thyroid clonotypes above 0.001 frequency in blood. The model achieved about 67% sensitivity and 72% to 85% specificity for ophthalmopathy progression.

The chain has TRBV4-1 and TRBJ2-7; 8 nucleotides match TRBD2. The specimen was peripheral blood. The receptor was derived from a woman in her 30s with Graves' ophthalmopathy. CDR3 loop: CASSQAPGGFAYEQYF. The CDR3, as DNA: TGCGCCAGCAGCCAAGCACCGGGAGGGTTTGCCTACGAGCAGTACTTC.